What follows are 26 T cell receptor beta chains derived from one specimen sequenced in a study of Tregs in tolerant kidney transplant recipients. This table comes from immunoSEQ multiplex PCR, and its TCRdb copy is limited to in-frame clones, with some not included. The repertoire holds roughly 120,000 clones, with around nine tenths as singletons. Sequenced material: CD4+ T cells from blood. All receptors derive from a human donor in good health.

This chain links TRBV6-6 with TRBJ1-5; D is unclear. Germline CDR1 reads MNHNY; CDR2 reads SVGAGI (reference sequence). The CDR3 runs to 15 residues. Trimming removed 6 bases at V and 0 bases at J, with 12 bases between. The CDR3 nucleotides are TGTGCCAGCAGGCACCGGGGAGATAGCAATCAGCCCCAGCATTTT. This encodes CASRHRGDSNQPQHF.

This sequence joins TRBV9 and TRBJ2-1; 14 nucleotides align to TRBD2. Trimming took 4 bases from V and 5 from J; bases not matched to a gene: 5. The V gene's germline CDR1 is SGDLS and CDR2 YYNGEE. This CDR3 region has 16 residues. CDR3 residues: CASSSRTSGGNNEQFF. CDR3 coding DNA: TGTGCCAGCAGCTCACGGACTAGCGGGGGGAACAATGAGCAGTTCTTC.

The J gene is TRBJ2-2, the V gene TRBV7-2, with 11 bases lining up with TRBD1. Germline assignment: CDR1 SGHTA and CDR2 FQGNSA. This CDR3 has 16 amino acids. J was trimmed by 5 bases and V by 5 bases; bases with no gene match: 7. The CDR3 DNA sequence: TGTGCCAGCAGCCGACAGGACAGGGGGCGGACCGGGGAGCTGTTTTTT. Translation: CASSRQDRGRTGELFF.

The CDR3 sequence: CASRPRGWAEAFF. In nucleotides, the CDR3 is TGTGCCAGCAGACCTCGGGGGTGGGCTGAAGCTTTCTTT. The J gene is TRBJ1-1, the V gene TRBV7-8; D is possibly TRBD1 (5 bases). Germline V gene data show CDR1 as SGHVS and CDR2 as FQNEAQ. Trimming removed 6 bases from V and 6 bases from J, with 14 bases in between. CDR3 length: 13 amino acids. The variable domain in full, completed from reference TRBV7-8 and TRBJ1-1, reads GAGVSQSPRYKVAKRGQDVALRCDPISGHVSLFWYQQALGQGPEFLTYFQNEAQLDKSGLPSDRFFAERPEGSVSTLKIQRTQQEDSAVYLCASRPRGWAEAFFGQGTRLTVV.

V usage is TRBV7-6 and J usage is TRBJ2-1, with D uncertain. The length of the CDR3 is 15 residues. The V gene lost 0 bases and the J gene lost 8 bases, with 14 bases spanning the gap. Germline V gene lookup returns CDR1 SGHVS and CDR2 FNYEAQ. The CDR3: CASSLAGSRAHEQFF. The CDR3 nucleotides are TGTGCCAGCAGCTTAGCGGGTTCCCGGGCCCATGAGCAGTTCTTC.

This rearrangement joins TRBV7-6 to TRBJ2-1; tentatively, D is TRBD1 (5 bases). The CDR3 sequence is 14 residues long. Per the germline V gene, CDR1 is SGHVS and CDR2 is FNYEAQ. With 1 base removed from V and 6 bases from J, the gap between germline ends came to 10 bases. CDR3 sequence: CASSLEQALNEQFF. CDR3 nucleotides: TGTGCCAGCAGCTTAGAACAGGCCCTCAATGAGCAGTTCTTC. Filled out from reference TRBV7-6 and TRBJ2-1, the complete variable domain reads GAGVSQSPRYKVTKRGQDVALRCDPISGHVSLYWYRQALGQGPEFLTYFNYEAQQDKSGLPNDRFSAERPEGSISTLTIQRTEQRDSAMYRCASSLEQALNEQFFGPGTRLTVL.

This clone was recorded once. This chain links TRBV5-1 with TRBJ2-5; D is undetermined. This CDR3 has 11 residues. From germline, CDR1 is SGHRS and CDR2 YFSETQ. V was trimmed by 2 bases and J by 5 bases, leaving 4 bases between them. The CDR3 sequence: CASSFTETQYF. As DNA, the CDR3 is TGCGCCAGCAGCTTTACCGAGACCCAGTACTTC.

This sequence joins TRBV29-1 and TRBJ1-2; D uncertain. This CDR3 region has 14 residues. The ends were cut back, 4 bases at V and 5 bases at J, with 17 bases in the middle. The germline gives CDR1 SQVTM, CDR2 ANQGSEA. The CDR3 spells CSVVGSGSLYGYTF. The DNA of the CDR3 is TGCAGCGTTGTGGGCAGTGGCTCCCTTTATGGCTACACCTTC. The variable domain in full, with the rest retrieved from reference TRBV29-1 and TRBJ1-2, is SAVISQKPSRDICQRGTSLTIQCQVDSQVTMMFWYRQQPGQSLTLIATANQGSEATYESGFVIDKFPISRPNLTFSTLTVSNMSPEDSSIYLCSVVGSGSLYGYTFGSGTRLTVV.

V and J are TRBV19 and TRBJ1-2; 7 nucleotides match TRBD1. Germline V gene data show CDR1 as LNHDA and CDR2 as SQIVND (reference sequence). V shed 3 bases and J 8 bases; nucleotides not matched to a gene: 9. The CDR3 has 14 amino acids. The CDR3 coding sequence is TGTGCCAGTAGTATTTCACAGGGGCCTCAAGGCTACACCTTC. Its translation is CASSISQGPQGYTF. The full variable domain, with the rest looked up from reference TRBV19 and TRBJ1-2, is DGGITQSPKYLFRKEGQNVTLSCEQNLNHDAMYWYRQDPGQGLRLIYYSQIVNDFQKGDIAEGYSVSREKKESFPLTVTSAQKNPTAFYLCASSISQGPQGYTFGSGTRLTVV.

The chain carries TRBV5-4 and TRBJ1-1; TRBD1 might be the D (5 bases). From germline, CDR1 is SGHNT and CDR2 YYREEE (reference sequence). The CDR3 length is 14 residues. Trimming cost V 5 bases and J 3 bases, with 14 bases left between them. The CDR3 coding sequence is TGTGCCAGCAGGCGAGACAGAACCGACACTGAAGCTTTCTTT. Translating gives CASRRDRTDTEAFF.

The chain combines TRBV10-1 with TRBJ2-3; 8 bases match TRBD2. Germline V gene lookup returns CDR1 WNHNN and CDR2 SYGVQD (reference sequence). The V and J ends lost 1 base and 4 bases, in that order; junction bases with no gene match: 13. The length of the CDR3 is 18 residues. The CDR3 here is CASSEYPTGGASADTQYF. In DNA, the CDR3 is TGCGCCAGCAGTGAGTACCCTACCGGGGGGGCGAGCGCAGATACGCAGTATTTT.

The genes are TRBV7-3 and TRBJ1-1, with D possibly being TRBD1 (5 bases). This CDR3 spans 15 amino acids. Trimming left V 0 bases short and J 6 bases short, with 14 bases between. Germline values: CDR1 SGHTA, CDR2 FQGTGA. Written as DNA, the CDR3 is TGTGCCAGCAGCTTAACTGTGGTCCGAGGGGCTGAAGCTTTCTTT. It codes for CASSLTVVRGAEAFF.

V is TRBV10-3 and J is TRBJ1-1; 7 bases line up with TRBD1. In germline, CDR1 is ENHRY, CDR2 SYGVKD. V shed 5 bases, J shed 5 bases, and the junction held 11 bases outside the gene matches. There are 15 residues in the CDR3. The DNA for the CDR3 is TGTGCCATCAGTAACCCAGGGGGTGGAGGGACTGAAGCTTTCTTT. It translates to CAISNPGGGGTEAFF.

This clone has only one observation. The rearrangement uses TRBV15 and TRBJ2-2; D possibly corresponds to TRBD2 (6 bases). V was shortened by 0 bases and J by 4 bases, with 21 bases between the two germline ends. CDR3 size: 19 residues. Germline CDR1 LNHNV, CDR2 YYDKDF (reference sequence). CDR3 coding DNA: TGTGCCACCAGCAGAGAGACCCGACTAGGTCTTAAGTCCACCGGGGAGCTGTTTTTT. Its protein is CATSRETRLGLKSTGELFF.

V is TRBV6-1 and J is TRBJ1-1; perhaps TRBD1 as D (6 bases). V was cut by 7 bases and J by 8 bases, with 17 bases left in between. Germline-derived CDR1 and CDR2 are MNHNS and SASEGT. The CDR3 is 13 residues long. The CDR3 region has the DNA TGTGCCAGCATAGGACAGACTCTAACCGAAGCTTTCTTT. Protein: CASIGQTLTEAFF.

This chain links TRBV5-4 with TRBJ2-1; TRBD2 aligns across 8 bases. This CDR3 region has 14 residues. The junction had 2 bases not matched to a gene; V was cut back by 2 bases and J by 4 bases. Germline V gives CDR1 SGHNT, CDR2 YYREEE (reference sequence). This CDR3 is CASSLLAEYNEQFF. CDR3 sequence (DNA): TGTGCCAGCAGCTTACTAGCGGAATACAATGAGCAGTTCTTC.

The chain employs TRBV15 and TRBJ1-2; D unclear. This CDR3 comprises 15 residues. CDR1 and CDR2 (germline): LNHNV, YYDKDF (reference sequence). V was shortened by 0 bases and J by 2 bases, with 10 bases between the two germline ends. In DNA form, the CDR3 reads TGTGCCACCAGCAGAGATTATGGGCTGAACTATGGCTACACCTTC. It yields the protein CATSRDYGLNYGYTF.

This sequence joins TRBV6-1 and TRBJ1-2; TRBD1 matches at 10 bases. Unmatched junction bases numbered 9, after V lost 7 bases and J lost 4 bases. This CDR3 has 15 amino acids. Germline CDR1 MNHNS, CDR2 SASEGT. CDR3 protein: CASTRIGTGVYGYTF. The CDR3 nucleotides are TGTGCCAGCACCAGAATAGGGACAGGGGTCTATGGCTACACCTTC.

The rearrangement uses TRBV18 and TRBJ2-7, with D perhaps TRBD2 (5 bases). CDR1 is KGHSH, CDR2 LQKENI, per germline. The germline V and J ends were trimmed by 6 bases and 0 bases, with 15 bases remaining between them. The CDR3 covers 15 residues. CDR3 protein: CASSPGSLRSYEQYF. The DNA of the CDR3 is TGTGCCAGCTCCCCTGGGAGTCTCCGCTCCTACGAGCAGTACTTC.

The CDR3 DNA follows: TGTGCCAGCAGCGTAACCCCGGGACAGGCCTACAATGAGCAGTTCTTC. Translating it yields CASSVTPGQAYNEQFF. V and J are TRBV7-7 and TRBJ2-1; 8 positions match TRBD1. With V trimmed by 5 bases and J by 2 bases, 8 bases remained unmatched. CDR3 length: 16 amino acids. Germline lookup yields CDR1 SSHAT and CDR2 FNYEAQ (reference sequence).

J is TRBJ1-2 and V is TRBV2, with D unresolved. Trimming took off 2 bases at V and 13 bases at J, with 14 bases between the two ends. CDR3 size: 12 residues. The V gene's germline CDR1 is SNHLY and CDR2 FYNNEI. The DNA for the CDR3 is TGTGCCAGCAGTGAAATATCACCAAGCGGCACCTTC. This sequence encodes CASSEISPSGTF.

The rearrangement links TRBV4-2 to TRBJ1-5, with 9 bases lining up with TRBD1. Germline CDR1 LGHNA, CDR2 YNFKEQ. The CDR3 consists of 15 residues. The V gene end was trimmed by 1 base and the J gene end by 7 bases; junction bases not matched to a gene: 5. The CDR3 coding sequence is TGTGCCAGCAGCCAAGCGGGACAGGGCGGGCAGCCCCAGCATTTT. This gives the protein CASSQAGQGGQPQHF.

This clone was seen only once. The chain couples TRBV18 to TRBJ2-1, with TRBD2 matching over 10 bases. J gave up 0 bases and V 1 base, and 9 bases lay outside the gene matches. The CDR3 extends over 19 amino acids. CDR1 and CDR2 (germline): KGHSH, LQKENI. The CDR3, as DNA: TGTGCCAGCTCACCACAAAGGACTAGCGGTTCTAGCTCCTACAATGAGCAGTTCTTC. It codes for CASSPQRTSGSSSYNEQFF.

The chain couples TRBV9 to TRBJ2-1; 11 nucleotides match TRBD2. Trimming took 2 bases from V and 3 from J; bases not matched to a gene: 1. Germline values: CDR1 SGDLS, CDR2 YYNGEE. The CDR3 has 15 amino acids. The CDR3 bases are TGTGCCAGCAGCGTGGGACTAGCGGACTACAATGAGCAGTTCTTC. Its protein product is CASSVGLADYNEQFF. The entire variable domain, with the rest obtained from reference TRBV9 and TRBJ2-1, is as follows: DSGVTQTPKHLITATGQRVTLRCSPRSGDLSVYWYQQSLDQGLQFLIQYYNGEERAKGNILERFSAQQFPDLHSELNLSSLELGDSALYFCASSVGLADYNEQFFGPGTRLTVL.

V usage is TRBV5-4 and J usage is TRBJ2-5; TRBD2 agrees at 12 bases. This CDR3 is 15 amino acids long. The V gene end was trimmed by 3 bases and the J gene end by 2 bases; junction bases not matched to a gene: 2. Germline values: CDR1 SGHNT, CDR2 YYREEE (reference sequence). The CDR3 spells CASSYLAGGQETQYF. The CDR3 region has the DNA TGTGCCAGCAGCTATCTAGCGGGGGGGCAAGAGACCCAGTACTTC.

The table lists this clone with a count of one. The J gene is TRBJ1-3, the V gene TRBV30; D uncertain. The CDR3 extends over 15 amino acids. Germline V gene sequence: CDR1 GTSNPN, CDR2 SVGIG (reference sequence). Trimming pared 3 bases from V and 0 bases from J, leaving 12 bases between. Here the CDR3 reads CAWRRTGTSGNTIYF. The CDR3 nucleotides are TGTGCCTGGAGACGGACGGGAACCTCTGGAAACACCATATATTTT.